The 20 T cell receptor beta chains in this list originate from one sample, sequenced in a study of shared clonotypes between healthy human individuals. TCRdb's table, derived via immunoSEQ multiplex PCR, lists solely in-frame clones and lacks some. Seen here are over a million clones, approximately 80% observed once, and the top ten hold more than 0.55%. Sequenced: memory CD4+ T cells from PBMCs. Subset in this sample: CD45RA-negative fraction. Every receptor here comes from a man aged 18 to 29 in good health. Some clones in this sample may be carry-over from other donors' samples.

This clone was seen just once. The genes are TRBV27 and TRBJ1-2, with 8 bases that match TRBD1. The trim removed 2 bases at V and 8 bases at J, leaving 7 bases unmatched. CDR1 and CDR2 (germline): MNHEY, SMNVEV (reference sequence). The CDR3 is made up of 14 amino acids. CDR3 bases: TGTGCCAGCAGTTTACAGGGGGCGGCTGGGGGCTACACCTTC. It encodes CASSLQGAAGGYTF.

The genes are TRBV7-8 and TRBJ1-1; D uncertain. The CDR3 length is 14 residues. Per the germline V gene, CDR1 is SGHVS and CDR2 is FQNEAQ. Trimming pared 1 base from V and 5 bases from J, leaving 11 bases between. The CDR3 reads CASSLVSMPTEAFF. The CDR3 nucleotides read TGTGCCAGCAGCTTAGTGTCGATGCCAACTGAAGCTTTCTTT.

This chain uses TRBV19 with TRBJ2-5; 8 bases fit TRBD1. V lost 4 bases, J lost 2 bases, and 0 bases stayed unmatched. The germline gives CDR1 LNHDA, CDR2 SQIVND (reference sequence). The CDR3 totals 13 residues. The CDR3 region has the DNA TGTGCCAGTAGTAGACAGGGGCAAGAGACCCAGTACTTC. This translates into CASSRQGQETQYF.

This clone was seen a few times. The chain joins TRBV4-1 to TRBJ1-1; D is unresolved. Germline V CDR1 and CDR2: MGHRA, YSYEKL. This CDR3 has 15 amino acids. V lost 3 bases, J lost 3 bases, and 14 bases lay in between. The CDR3 bases are TGCGCCAGCAGCCACCCTACGCGAGGTTACACTGAAGCTTTCTTT. Residues: CASSHPTRGYTEAFF.

V and J are TRBV18 and TRBJ1-2; D is uncertain. This CDR3 is built from 16 residues. The germline V and J ends were trimmed by 1 base and 4 bases, with 16 bases remaining between them. CDR1 KGHSH and CDR2 LQKENI come from the germline V gene. The DNA for the CDR3 is TGTGCCAGCTCACCACGGGTTGATTTAAAGGGCTATGGCTACACCTTC. Its translation is CASSPRVDLKGYGYTF.

The chain links TRBV2 to TRBJ2-6, with 7 bases aligning to TRBD2. V was clipped by 2 bases and J by 0 bases; unmatched bases: 10. Per germline, CDR1 SNHLY and CDR2 FYNNEI. The CDR3 length is 19 residues. CDR3 region: CASSELLRRTSSGANVLTF. CDR3 DNA: TGTGCCAGCAGTGAACTATTAAGACGGACTAGCTCTGGGGCCAACGTCCTGACTTTC.

The chain joins TRBV6-6 to TRBJ2-7; D might be TRBD1 (6 bases). Germline CDR1 reads MNHNY; CDR2 reads SVGAGI (reference sequence). Deletions cut 5 bases from V and 4 bases from J, with 21 bases between. The length of the CDR3 is 16 residues. The CDR3 DNA sequence: TGTGCCAGCAGTCCCGGTGACCTTTGGGGGCTTTACGAGCAGTACTTC. Its translation is CASSPGDLWGLYEQYF.

The chain links TRBV6-5 to TRBJ1-4, with no clear D. There are 14 residues in the CDR3. Trimming pared 2 bases from V and 8 bases from J, leaving 12 bases between. Germline V gives CDR1 MNHEY, CDR2 SVGAGI. The CDR3 nucleotides are TGTGCCAGCAGTTACGGAAAGGGAAGAGAAAAACTGTTTTTT. Residues: CASSYGKGREKLFF.

The chain uses TRBV18 and TRBJ2-3; either TRBD1 or TRBD2 may fit D (5 bases each). V was trimmed by 2 bases and J by 14 bases, leaving 11 bases between them. The CDR3 contains 11 residues. Germline CDR1 reads KGHSH; CDR2 reads LQKENI. CDR3 sequence reads: CASSPGTPGYF. In DNA form, the CDR3 reads TGTGCCAGCTCACCAGGGACCCCGGGGTATTTT.

A single count supports this clone. The chain employs TRBV7-8 and TRBJ1-5; D call uncertain. The CDR3 loop spans 16 amino acids. Trimming shortened V by 5 bases and J by 0 bases, and 14 bases separated the two germline ends. The germline gives CDR1 SGHVS, CDR2 FQNEAQ. This CDR3 reads CASSNSVGDSNQPQHF. The CDR3, as DNA: TGTGCCAGCAGCAATTCGGTTGGAGATAGCAATCAGCCCCAGCATTTT.

The sample holds a few counts of this clone. The chain joins TRBV18 to TRBJ2-1; D gene uncertain. Per the germline V gene, CDR1 is KGHSH and CDR2 is LQKENI. The CDR3 is made up of 15 amino acids. V was pared by 3 bases and J by 0 bases, with 9 bases between. The CDR3 here is CASSPPRRSYNEQFF. CDR3 bases: TGTGCCAGCTCACCGCCTCGTCGCTCCTACAATGAGCAGTTCTTC. Looking up the rest from reference TRBV18 and TRBJ2-1 gives the full variable domain: NAGVMQNPRHLVRRRGQEARLRCSPMKGHSHVYWYRQLPEEGLKFMVYLQKENIIDESGMPKERFSAEFPKEGPSILRIQQVVRGDSAAYFCASSPPRRSYNEQFFGPGTRLTVL.

The chain joins TRBV7-9 to TRBJ1-2, with 7 bases fitting TRBD1. CDR1 and CDR2 (germline): SEHNR, FQNEAQ (reference sequence). The CDR3 has 15 amino acids. The V gene end was trimmed by 1 base and the J gene end by 4 bases; junction bases not matched to a gene: 6. The CDR3 loop reads CASSLEGQSPYGYTF. CDR3 DNA sequence: TGTGCCAGCAGCTTAGAGGGACAGTCACCCTATGGCTACACCTTC.

This clone was seen only a few times. Other DNA sequences in this sample translate to the same CDR3. CDR3 sequence (DNA): TGTGCCAGTAGCCAGAACACAGATACGCAGTATTTT. Translated: CASSQNTDTQYF. The chain joins TRBV19 to TRBJ2-3; unclear D gene. Germline CDR1 is LNHDA and CDR2 is SQIVND (reference sequence). This CDR3 comprises 12 residues. Trimming left V 6 bases short and J 2 bases short, with 6 bases between.

The chain is built from TRBV29-1 and TRBJ1-1, with TRBD1 matching over 10 bases. Germline V lookup: CDR1 SQVTM, CDR2 ANQGSEA. The CDR3 extends over 13 amino acids. Trimming removed 6 bases from V and 4 bases from J; junction bases left unmatched: 5. The CDR3 DNA is TGCAGCGTGGAGGGACAGGGGATCACTGAAGCTTTCTTT. Its protein is CSVEGQGITEAFF.

V usage is TRBV27 and J usage is TRBJ2-7; the D is unclear. There are 18 residues in the CDR3. Trimming took 0 bases from V and 2 from J, leaving 20 bases between them. The germline gives CDR1 MNHEY, CDR2 SMNVEV (reference sequence). In nucleotides, the CDR3 is TGTGCCAGCAGTTTATCGAAAAGAAGTAACGGAGACGCCTACGAGCAGTACTTC. This translates into CASSLSKRSNGDAYEQYF.

A note on this clone: This CDR3 is also generated by other DNA sequences in the sample. V usage is TRBV7-9 and J usage is TRBJ2-2; D unclear. This CDR3 comprises 13 residues. V was shortened by 3 bases and J by 5 bases, with 7 bases between the two germline ends. Germline CDR1 SEHNR, CDR2 FQNEAQ (reference sequence). The CDR3 DNA follows: TGTGCCAGCAGCTTCCCGTTTACCGGGGAGCTGTTTTTT. It translates to CASSFPFTGELFF.

The genes are TRBV9 and TRBJ2-1, with D perhaps matching TRBD1 or TRBD2 (5 bases each). Germline CDR1 is SGDLS and CDR2 is YYNGEE. The CDR3 runs to 12 residues. The ends were cut back, 0 bases at V and 14 bases at J, with 12 bases in the middle. The CDR3 sequence is CASSVAQGEEFF. Here the CDR3 DNA reads TGTGCCAGCAGCGTAGCTCAGGGAGAGGAGTTCTTC.

The V and J genes are TRBV14 and TRBJ2-5; TRBD1 aligns across 7 bases. The CDR3 runs 15 residues. V was clipped by 2 bases and J by 5 bases; unmatched bases: 8. Germline V CDR1 and CDR2: SGHDN, FVKESK. CDR3 DNA sequence: TGTGCCAGCAGCCAACGGGACAGCTTTTGGGAGACCCAGTACTTC. Amino acids: CASSQRDSFWETQYF.

This clone came up many times. J is TRBJ2-7 and V is TRBV11-2, with TRBD2 matching 9 bases. V trimming: 1 base; J trimming: 6 bases; junction bases outside the gene matches: 7. Germline lookup yields CDR1 SGHAT and CDR2 FQNNGV. This CDR3 region has 15 residues. CDR3 in DNA: TGTGCCAGCAGCTTAGGGAGGGGACTAGCCTTCGAGCAGTACTTC. It yields the protein CASSLGRGLAFEQYF.

The V gene is TRBV6-6, the J gene TRBJ1-4; 7 bases agree with TRBD1. The CDR3 loop spans 14 amino acids. Germline assignment: CDR1 MNHNY and CDR2 SVGAGI (reference sequence). V shed 4 bases and J 5 bases; nucleotides not matched to a gene: 4. CDR3 DNA sequence: TGTGCCAGCAGTTCCCAGGGGGGCAATGAAAAACTGTTTTTT. It translates to CASSSQGGNEKLFF.